A single sample is the source of the 22 T cell receptor beta chains below, sequenced in a study of Graves' ophthalmopathy and Graves' hyperthyroidism. Amplification of TCR beta CDR3 regions used RNA transcripts. HTBI primers were used in a first-round RT-PCR, which preceded a second-round multiplex PCR. Each CDR3 protein is one row after TCRdb ran MiXCR on the multiplex PCR reads. The data show 360,000 or so distinct CDR3 sequences, about 18% seen once. The specimen sequenced was peripheral blood. These receptor sequences come from a woman younger than 30 with Graves' ophthalmopathy.

The V and J genes are TRBV6-1 and TRBJ2-5; D gene uncertain. The CDR3 loop spans 11 amino acids. Germline V gives CDR1 MNHNS, CDR2 SASEGT. Trimming took off 1 base at V and 9 bases at J, with 6 bases between the two ends. The CDR3 sequence: CASSEGMAQYF. The CDR3, as DNA: TGTGCCAGCAGTGAAGGTATGGCCCAGTACTTC.

The table lists this clonotype with many counts. V and J are TRBV28 and TRBJ2-2; tentatively, D is TRBD1 or TRBD2 (5 bases each). CDR1 is MDHEN, CDR2 SYDVKM, per germline. The ends were cut back, 10 bases at V and 6 bases at J, with 21 bases in the middle. The CDR3 sequence is 15 residues long. The CDR3 is CATRTPGPRAGELFF. The CDR3 region has the DNA TGTGCCACCCGAACCCCGGGACCAAGGGCCGGGGAGCTGTTTTTT.

At least ten counts were recorded for this clonotype. The gene calls are TRBV20-1 and TRBJ1-5; D not certain. The V end was cut by 3 bases, the J end by 1 base, with 10 bases between. There are 14 residues in the CDR3. The germline gives CDR1 DFQATT, CDR2 SNEGSKA (reference sequence). CDR3 nucleotides: TGCAGTGCTAGCTCCGCCAGGAGCAATCAGCCCCAGCATTTT. This encodes CSASSARSNQPQHF.

This clonotype was seen many times. This chain links TRBV20-1 with TRBJ2-6; 8 bases fit TRBD1. Germline CDR1 is DFQATT and CDR2 is SNEGSKA (reference sequence). There are 18 residues in the CDR3. Trimming took 0 bases from V and 4 from J; bases not matched to a gene: 11. The CDR3 loop is CSARDSGQGLTGANVLTF. The DNA of the CDR3 is TGCAGTGCTAGAGATTCAGGACAGGGCTTGACAGGGGCCAACGTCCTGACTTTC.

This clonotype was seen at least ten times. This chain links TRBV4-2 with TRBJ2-7, with 9 bases identical to TRBD2. The ends lost 3 bases at V and 6 bases at J; junction bases unmatched: 12. The CDR3 is made up of 16 amino acids. The germline V gene encodes CDR1 LGHNA and CDR2 YNFKEQ. CDR3 region: CASSQVALGTSFEQYF. In DNA form, the CDR3 reads TGTGCCAGCAGCCAGGTCGCCCTGGGGACTAGCTTCGAGCAGTACTTC.

This clonotype appeared many times. A junction end diverges from the germline sequence, so it may reflect a read error. The V and J genes are TRBV6-5 and TRBJ2-7; perhaps TRBD2 as D (6 bases). This CDR3 has 18 residues. CDR1 is MNHEY and CDR2 is SVGAGI in the germline V gene. The CDR3 here is CASRYSLIGGVRLIEQYF. DNA for the CDR3: TGTGCCAGCAGGTACTCATTGATAGGAGGGGTCCGACTGATCGAGCAGTACTTC.

The chain joins TRBV28 to TRBJ2-7, with 7 bases matching TRBD1. This CDR3 is 15 amino acids long. V lost 8 bases, J lost 3 bases, and 13 bases stayed unmatched. The germline V gene has CDR1 MDHEN and CDR2 SYDVKM. DNA of the CDR3: TGTGCCAGCCGTCACACCGGACAGGCAGACTACGAGCAGTACTTC. It specifies CASRHTGQADYEQYF.

This clonotype came up many times. One junction end disagrees with the germline gene, perhaps due to a read error. This chain links TRBV7-8 with TRBJ1-2; 8 bases map to TRBD1. Germline CDR1 and CDR2: SGHVS and FQNEAQ. This CDR3 comprises 14 residues. Here the CDR3 DNA reads TGTGCCAGCAGCTTAGAACAGGGGGACTATGGCTACGCCTTC. Its protein is CASSLEQGDYGYAF.

This clonotype was counted at least ten times. J is TRBJ2-5 and V is TRBV20-1; 8 bases are shared with TRBD1. The V gene's germline CDR1 is DFQATT and CDR2 SNEGSKA (reference sequence). The length of the CDR3 is 15 residues. V lost 0 bases, J lost 5 bases, and 8 bases stayed unmatched. CDR3 region: CSARDPPGGIETQYF. Here the CDR3 DNA reads TGCAGTGCTAGAGATCCGCCAGGGGGCATCGAGACCCAGTACTTC.

This chain links TRBV6-1 with TRBJ2-5, with TRBD1 identical over 7 bases. The CDR3 runs to 17 residues. The V segment lost 6 bases and the J segment 5 bases; nucleotides outside the gene matches: 18. Germline loops: CDR1 MNHNS, CDR2 SASEGT. CDR3 loop: CASRRRPGTASKETQYF. The CDR3 bases are TGTGCCAGCAGGCGGCGACCCGGGACAGCTTCCAAGGAGACCCAGTACTTC.

This clonotype was counted at least ten times. The rearrangement joins TRBV4-2 to TRBJ2-7, with TRBD1 as a possible D gene (5 bases). V lost 1 base to trimming and J lost 0 bases, with 7 bases between them. This CDR3 comprises 14 residues. Per germline, CDR1 LGHNA and CDR2 YNFKEQ. Here the CDR3 DNA reads TGTGCCAGCAGCCAAGTTGACAGCTCCTACGAGCAGTACTTC. This codes for CASSQVDSSYEQYF.

This clonotype was recorded many times. This CDR3 is CSARSTASGNTIYF. As DNA, the CDR3 is TGCAGTGCTAGAAGTACTGCTTCTGGAAACACCATATATTTT. V usage is TRBV20-1 and J usage is TRBJ1-3; the D is unclear. V was pared by 2 bases and J by 1 base, with 9 bases between. CDR3 length: 14 amino acids. Germline V lookup: CDR1 DFQATT, CDR2 SNEGSKA (reference sequence).

This clonotype was counted many times. The chain uses TRBV28 and TRBJ2-7; D is ambiguous. Germline V gene lookup returns CDR1 MDHEN and CDR2 SYDVKM. Trimming took 6 bases from V and 3 from J, leaving 6 bases between them. This CDR3 comprises 11 residues. The CDR3 sequence is CASRSDYEQYF. The CDR3 nucleotides are TGTGCCAGCAGGTCGGACTACGAGCAGTACTTC.

This clonotype showed up many times. The J gene is TRBJ1-3, the V gene TRBV14, with D maybe TRBD1 (5 bases). CDR1 is SGHDN and CDR2 is FVKESK in the germline V gene. Trimming removed 5 bases at V and 3 bases at J, with 8 bases between. The CDR3 covers 13 residues. CDR3 DNA: TGTGCCAGCAGCTGGGGGGATGGAAACACCATATATTTT. It codes for CASSWGDGNTIYF.

J is TRBJ1-2 and V is TRBV28, with D hard to call. Trimming left V 7 bases short and J 2 bases short, with 11 bases between. CDR1 is MDHEN and CDR2 is SYDVKM in the germline V gene. The CDR3 consists of 13 residues. The chain's CDR3 is CASTPGQNYGYTF. The CDR3 DNA reads as TGTGCCAGCACCCCCGGCCAGAACTATGGCTACACCTTC.

In its sample, this clonotype was seen many times. The chain couples TRBV27 to TRBJ1-5; 10 bases are shared with TRBD1. The V and J ends lost 5 bases and 4 bases, in that order; junction bases with no gene match: 5. CDR3 length: 15 residues. The V gene's germline CDR1 is MNHEY and CDR2 SMNVEV (reference sequence). The CDR3 nucleotides read TGTGCCAGCAGTCCCCTGGACAGGGGGAATCAGCCCCAGCATTTT. This translates into CASSPLDRGNQPQHF.

The V gene is TRBV6-2 or TRBV6-3, the J gene TRBJ1-5; no clear D gene. Germline-derived CDR1 and CDR2 are MNHEY and SVGEGT. The CDR3 loop spans 11 amino acids. V was cut by 6 bases and J by 11 bases, with 11 bases left in between. The CDR3 here is CASRPGKAQHF. In DNA, the CDR3 is TGTGCCAGCAGGCCCGGGAAGGCCCAGCATTTT.

This clonotype was counted many times. This rearrangement joins TRBV28 to TRBJ2-5; 9 nucleotides align to TRBD1. This CDR3 spans 14 amino acids. Germline CDR1 reads MDHEN; CDR2 reads SYDVKM. The V and J ends lost 5 bases and 4 bases, in that order; junction bases with no gene match: 5. CDR3 protein: CASSGTGPSETQYF. The DNA for the CDR3 is TGTGCCAGCAGTGGGACAGGGCCTTCAGAGACCCAGTACTTC.

V usage is TRBV7-2 and J usage is TRBJ2-7; D may match TRBD1 or TRBD2 (5 bases each). This CDR3 has 13 amino acids. Trimming stripped 6 bases from V and 6 bases from J, with 15 bases between. Germline assignment: CDR1 SGHTA and CDR2 FQGNSA. The CDR3 bases are TGTGCCAGCAGACGGGACGGGCGGGTCGAGCAGTACTTC. Amino acids: CASRRDGRVEQYF.

This clonotype appeared many times. Here the CDR3 reads CASSGGQGAETQYF. CDR3 DNA sequence: TGCGCCAGCAGCGGGGGACAGGGGGCGGAGACCCAGTACTTC. This chain joins TRBV5-1 and TRBJ2-5, with 12 bases matching TRBD1. Per germline, CDR1 SGHRS and CDR2 YFSETQ. The J segment lost 5 bases and the V segment lost 4 bases, leaving 3 bases of the junction unmatched. The CDR3 contains 14 residues. The full variable domain, in which reference TRBV5-1 and TRBJ2-5 provide the parts outside the CDR3, is KAGVTQTPRYLIKTRGQQVTLSCSPISGHRSVSWYQQTPGQGLQFLFEYFSETQRNKGNFPGRFSGRQFSNSRSEMNVSTLELGDSALYLCASSGGQGAETQYFGPGTRLLVL.

This clonotype was recorded at least ten times. The rearrangement links TRBV6-2 or TRBV6-3 to TRBJ1-3; D gene uncertain. V was trimmed by 6 bases and J by 4 bases, leaving 25 bases between them. CDR1 is MNHEY and CDR2 is SVGEGT in the germline V gene. This CDR3 spans 18 amino acids. The CDR3 DNA sequence: TGTGCCAGCAGCCCCACGGCCCCTCGCGCGGTGGGAGGAAACACCATATATTTT. It translates to CASSPTAPRAVGGNTIYF.

The rearrangement links TRBV6-2 or TRBV6-3 to TRBJ2-5; D might be TRBD1 (6 bases). The CDR3 consists of 13 residues. V was pared by 6 bases and J by 1 base, with 9 bases between. Germline V lookup: CDR1 MNHEY, CDR2 SVGEGT. The CDR3 bases are TGTGCCAGCAGGGACAGCGGCCAAGAGACCCAGTACTTC. The encoded protein is CASRDSGQETQYF.